The rows below give T cell receptor beta chains drawn from one sample of a study of blood T cell repertoires in COVID-19. Repertoires were generated with immunoSEQ multiplex PCR, while TCRdb's copy carries only in-frame clones and drops some. In the table there are approximately 100,000 clones, 80% to 90% of which are singletons. Source material: peripheral blood. Receptors were obtained from a woman aged 80 or over with acute or convalescent COVID-19. CDR3s include the opening cysteine and the closing phenylalanine or tryptophan. D genes are given only for firm matches. Clone sizes are given selectively: once, few, many, or a class where the clone is expanded.

J: TRBJ1-4
D: TRBD1
V: TRBV4-2
size: once
CDR3: CASSSMGQDNEKLFF
DNA: TGTGCCAGCAGTTCAATGGGACAGGATAATGAAAAACTGTTTTTT

J: TRBJ1-2
D: -
V: TRBV24-1
size: -
CDR3: CATSVANYGYTF
DNA: TGTGCCACCAGTGTAGCTAACTATGGCTACACCTTC

J: TRBJ1-2
D: TRBD1
V: TRBV25-1
size: -
CDR3: CASSAGQGTYGYTF
DNA: TGTGCCAGCAGTGCCGGACAGGGGACCTATGGCTACACCTTC

J: TRBJ2-7
D: TRBD1
V: TRBV3-1/TRBV3-2
size: -
CDR3: CASSQVPGQGYEQYF
DNA: TGTGCCAGCAGCCAAGTTCCGGGACAGGGGTACGAGCAGTACTTC

J: TRBJ1-5
D: -
V: TRBV29-1
size: -
CDR3: CSVGGLNQPQHF
DNA: TGCAGCGTTGGCGGACTAAATCAGCCCCAGCATTTT

J: TRBJ2-5
D: TRBD1
V: TRBV2
size: -
CDR3: CASKGAGETQYF
DNA: TGTGCCAGCAAGGGGGCTGGGGAGACCCAGTACTTC

J: TRBJ1-2
D: -
V: TRBV10-3
size: -
CDR3: CAIRSTGSPHFGYTF
DNA: TGTGCCATCAGATCCACAGGGTCCCCTCATTTTGGCTACACCTTC

J: TRBJ2-3
D: TRBD1
V: TRBV7-6
size: -
CDR3: CASSWGTGNTDTQYF
DNA: TGTGCCAGCAGCTGGGGGACAGGGAACACAGATACGCAGTATTTT

J: TRBJ1-4
D: TRBD1
V: TRBV6-2/TRBV6-3
size: -
CDR3: CASSYPGQGYEKLFF
DNA: TGTGCCAGCAGTTACCCCGGACAGGGGTATGAAAAACTGTTTTTT

J: TRBJ2-7
D: TRBD1
V: TRBV18
size: -
CDR3: CASSPDRDEQYF
DNA: TGTGCCAGCTCACCGGACAGGGACGAGCAGTACTTC

J: TRBJ2-7
D: -
V: TRBV5-1
size: once
CDR3: CASSLALDYPSEQYF
DNA: TGCGCCAGCAGCTTGGCCTTGGACTACCCCAGCGAGCAGTACTTC

J: TRBJ2-7
D: -
V: TRBV12-5
size: -
CDR3: CASGTYGGSYEQYF
DNA: TGTGCTAGTGGTACGTACGGGGGTTCCTACGAGCAGTACTTC

J: TRBJ1-1
D: -
V: TRBV15
size: -
CDR3: CATSRLWDGPGAEAFF
DNA: TGTGCCACCAGCAGGCTGTGGGACGGGCCGGGGGCTGAAGCTTTCTTT

J: TRBJ1-4
D: -
V: TRBV21-1
size: -
CDR3: CASSTTGPGGEKLFF
DNA: TGTGCCAGCAGCACTACGGGGCCCGGGGGGGAAAAACTGTTTTTT

J: TRBJ1-2
D: TRBD1
V: TRBV6-5
size: once
CDR3: CASSRPPGQGFGYTF
DNA: TGTGCCAGCAGTCGACCGCCGGGACAGGGGTTCGGCTACACCTTC

J: TRBJ1-4
D: -
V: TRBV7-6
size: -
CDR3: CASSLLGRGSTNEKLFF
DNA: TGTGCCAGCAGCTTATTGGGCCGGGGATCGACTAATGAAAAACTGTTTTTT

J: TRBJ2-7
D: TRBD1
V: TRBV5-6
size: once
CDR3: CASSSNRDRWLVGSFEQYF
DNA: TGTGCCAGCAGCTCAAACCGGGACAGGTGGTTGGTTGGGTCGTTCGAGCAGTACTTC

J: TRBJ1-3
D: -
V: TRBV28
size: -
CDR3: CASSLSENTIYF
DNA: TGTGCCAGCAGTTTGTCAGAAAACACCATATATTTT

J: TRBJ2-7
D: TRBD2
V: TRBV3-1/TRBV3-2
size: once
CDR3: CATGGRAGERYEQYF
DNA: TGTGCCACTGGAGGGCGAGCGGGGGAGCGCTACGAGCAGTACTTC

J: TRBJ2-1
D: TRBD1
V: TRBV11-2
size: once
CDR3: CASSLAVTGGSSNEQFF
DNA: TGTGCCAGCAGCTTAGCCGTAACAGGGGGCTCTAGCAATGAGCAGTTCTTC

J: TRBJ2-7
D: -
V: TRBV5-6
size: -
CDR3: CASSSETYEQYF
DNA: TGTGCCAGCAGCTCAGAAACCTACGAGCAGTACTTC

J: TRBJ1-1
D: -
V: TRBV18
size: -
CDR3: CASSRGRFGTEAFF
DNA: TGTGCCAGCTCACGGGGGCGGTTCGGCACTGAAGCTTTCTTT

J: TRBJ1-1
D: -
V: TRBV27
size: few
CDR3: CASSLRQWNTEAFF
DNA: TGTGCCAGCAGTTTAAGACAGTGGAACACTGAAGCTTTCTTT

J: TRBJ2-7
D: TRBD1
V: TRBV28
size: -
CDR3: CASTRQGVYEQYF
DNA: TGTGCCAGCACAAGACAGGGGGTTTACGAGCAGTACTTC

J: TRBJ2-5
D: TRBD2
V: TRBV9
size: -
CDR3: CASSSSGNQETQYF
DNA: TGTGCCAGCAGCAGTAGCGGGAACCAAGAGACCCAGTACTTC

J: TRBJ1-1
D: -
V: TRBV28
size: -
CDR3: CASSLWAGATNTEAFF
DNA: TGTGCCAGCAGTTTATGGGCAGGGGCAACGAACACTGAAGCTTTCTTT

J: TRBJ1-6
D: -
V: TRBV21-1
size: -
CDR3: CASSKAGRDSGQVDSPLHF
DNA: TGTGCCAGCAGCAAAGCAGGGCGGGACTCCGGACAGGTAGATTCACCCCTCCACTTT

J: TRBJ1-2
D: -
V: TRBV3-1/TRBV3-2
size: -
CDR3: CASSPSLTGYGYTF
DNA: TGTGCCAGCAGCCCCAGTCTGACGGGCTATGGCTACACCTTC

J: TRBJ1-5
D: -
V: TRBV19
size: -
CDR3: CASSSLGQPQHF
DNA: TGTGCCAGTAGTAGCCTAGGACAGCCCCAGCATTTT

J: TRBJ2-7
D: TRBD2
V: TRBV28
size: -
CDR3: CASSLSLAGATYEQYF
DNA: TGTGCCAGCAGTTTAAGTCTAGCGGGGGCCACCTACGAGCAGTACTTC

J: TRBJ2-3
D: -
V: TRBV7-3
size: -
CDR3: CASSLSTATDTQYF
DNA: TGTGCCAGCAGCTTATCGACAGCCACAGATACGCAGTATTTT

J: TRBJ2-1
D: -
V: TRBV18
size: -
CDR3: CASSPWDTYNEQFF
DNA: TGTGCCAGCTCACCGTGGGACACCTACAATGAGCAGTTCTTC

J: TRBJ1-2
D: -
V: TRBV19
size: -
CDR3: CATTNTGLARYGYTF
DNA: TGTGCCACAACAAATACAGGGCTGGCTCGCTATGGCTACACCTTC

J: TRBJ1-2
D: -
V: TRBV10-3
size: -
CDR3: CAISESAGTPNANYGYTF
DNA: TGTGCCATCAGTGAGTCTGCCGGGACACCTAATGCTAACTATGGCTACACCTTC

J: TRBJ2-1
D: -
V: TRBV7-8
size: -
CDR3: CASSFFRLGGTVNNEQFF
DNA: TGTGCCAGCAGCTTCTTTAGGCTTGGCGGGACAGTAAACAATGAGCAGTTCTTC

J: TRBJ1-1
D: TRBD1
V: TRBV11-2
size: -
CDR3: CASRDRGEAFF
DNA: TGTGCCAGCAGAGACAGGGGTGAAGCTTTCTTT

J: TRBJ1-4
D: -
V: TRBV4-1
size: -
CDR3: CASSQRAATNEKLFF
DNA: TGCGCCAGCAGCCAACGAGCTGCAACTAATGAAAAACTGTTTTTT

J: TRBJ1-2
D: TRBD1
V: TRBV10-3
size: -
CDR3: CAITGGADYGYTF
DNA: TGTGCCATCACAGGGGGCGCGGACTATGGCTACACCTTC

J: TRBJ1-2
D: -
V: TRBV5-5
size: -
CDR3: CASSLDPVPNYGYTF
DNA: TGTGCCAGCAGCTTGGATCCAGTTCCTAACTATGGCTACACCTTC

J: TRBJ1-1
D: -
V: TRBV4-1
size: -
CDR3: CASSHGFAGQKNTEAFF
DNA: TGCGCCAGCAGCCATGGGTTCGCAGGACAAAAGAACACTGAAGCTTTCTTT

J: TRBJ1-4
D: -
V: TRBV9
size: -
CDR3: CASSVQGTTNEKLFF
DNA: TGTGCCAGCAGCGTTCAGGGAACAACTAATGAAAAACTGTTTTTT

J: TRBJ2-2
D: -
V: TRBV11-2
size: -
CDR3: CASSLTGELFF
DNA: TGTGCCAGCAGCCTTACCGGGGAGCTGTTTTTT

J: TRBJ2-2
D: TRBD2
V: TRBV9
size: -
CDR3: CASSDKSAGGITGELFF
DNA: TGTGCCAGCAGCGACAAGTCGGCGGGGGGTATCACCGGGGAGCTGTTTTTT

J: TRBJ1-2
D: -
V: TRBV28
size: few
CDR3: CASSSGAQDYGYTF
DNA: TGTGCCAGCAGCTCAGGGGCCCAGGACTATGGCTACACCTTC